Listed here are 17 T cell receptor beta chains from one sample, sequenced in a study of T cell repertoires in cytomegalovirus infection. For these TCRs, the target antigens are not known. One entry per CDR3 protein results from TCRdb running MiXCR on the reads. Of 650,000 to 900,000 distinct CDR3 sequences listed, roughly 29% are singletons. The sequences come from cultured CD8+ T cells from PBMCs, collected from culture after CMV antigen stimulation. Receptors were obtained from a human donor in good health (CMV status not recorded). Some clones in this sample may be carry-over from other donors' samples.

The genes are TRBV7-3 and TRBJ1-1, with D perhaps TRBD1 (5 bases). Trimming stripped 5 bases from V and 4 bases from J, with 17 bases between. CDR1 is SGHTA and CDR2 is FQGTGA in the germline V gene. The CDR3 is 15 amino acids. The CDR3 protein is CASSPRGGRGTEAFF. Here the CDR3 DNA reads TGTGCCAGCAGCCCCCGGGGGGGGAGGGGCACTGAAGCTTTCTTT.

This clonotype was counted a few times. The V gene is TRBV28, the J gene TRBJ1-6; D not certain. Germline CDR1 and CDR2: MDHEN and SYDVKM. The CDR3 has 12 amino acids. The V end lost 6 bases, the J end lost 12 bases, and 12 bases lay between the germline ends. DNA for the CDR3: TGTGCCAGCAGCCCTCTCGATGGACCCCTCCACTTT. Its translation is CASSPLDGPLHF.

The rearrangement joins TRBV5-1 to TRBJ1-1; D call uncertain. Looked up from germline, CDR1 is SGHRS and CDR2 is YFSETQ. Trimming stripped 1 base from V and 1 base from J, with 14 bases between. CDR3 length: 16 amino acids. The DNA for the CDR3 is TGCGCCAGCAGCTTGAAACTAACGGACCCGAACACTGAAGCTTTCTTT. It encodes CASSLKLTDPNTEAFF.

This clonotype was counted ten times or more. V usage is TRBV7-2 and J usage is TRBJ2-1; 11 bases fit TRBD2. With V trimmed by 1 base and J by 10 bases, 9 bases remained unmatched. The CDR3 has 16 amino acids. The germline V gene has CDR1 SGHTA and CDR2 FQGNSA. This chain's CDR3 is CASSLELAGGQGEQFF. For the CDR3, the DNA is TGTGCCAGCAGCTTAGAGTTAGCGGGGGGGCAGGGCGAGCAGTTCTTC.

This clonotype was observed many times. V usage is TRBV7-3 and J usage is TRBJ2-1; D call uncertain. V was clipped by 1 base and J by 6 bases, with 16 bases between them. Germline values: CDR1 SGHTA, CDR2 FQGTGA. CDR3 length equals 16 residues. The CDR3 DNA reads TGTGCCAGCAGCTTAATTTGGGGAAATAAGACCAATGAGCAGTTCTTC. Protein sequence: CASSLIWGNKTNEQFF.

This clonotype has more than one count but fewer than ten. The chain has TRBV4-3 and TRBJ1-1; no definite D call. The germline CDR1 and CDR2 sequences are LGHNA and YSLEER. The CDR3 runs to 16 residues. The germline V and J ends were trimmed by 3 bases and 0 bases, with 14 bases remaining between them. The CDR3 loop is CASSQNLRRLNTEAFF. DNA of the CDR3: TGCGCCAGCAGCCAGAACTTACGACGTTTGAACACTGAAGCTTTCTTT.

The J gene is TRBJ2-5, the V gene TRBV5-6; 9 bases line up with TRBD1. The trim removed 6 bases at V and 5 bases at J, leaving 5 bases unmatched. The CDR3 covers 13 residues. From germline, CDR1 is SGHDT and CDR2 YYEEEE. DNA for the CDR3: TGTGCCAGCACCCACAGGGGGCTGGAGACCCAGTACTTC. Its protein product is CASTHRGLETQYF.

CDR3 loop: CASSREGDREEQYF. For the CDR3, the DNA is TGTGCCAGCAGCCGGGAGGGGGATCGAGAGGAGCAGTACTTC. The J gene is TRBJ2-7, the V gene TRBV14, with a possible D match to TRBD2 (7 bases). The V and J ends lost 4 bases and 7 bases respectively, with 17 bases between them. Looked up from germline, CDR1 is SGHDN and CDR2 is FVKESK. The CDR3 has 14 residues.

The chain uses TRBV10-3 and TRBJ1-2, with D hard to call. The ends were cut back, 3 bases at V and 7 bases at J, with 3 bases in the middle. The CDR3 spans 10 residues. CDR1 ENHRY and CDR2 SYGVKD come from the germline V gene. CDR3 sequence reads: CAISEGGYTF. In DNA form, the CDR3 reads TGTGCCATCAGTGAAGGTGGCTACACCTTC.

This clonotype occurred a few times. The chain is built from TRBV5-4 and TRBJ2-7; 8 bases agree with TRBD1. The CDR3 contains 21 residues. CDR1 and CDR2 (germline): SGHNT, YYREEE (reference sequence). V was clipped by 3 bases and J by 3 bases; unmatched bases: 26. The CDR3, as DNA: TGTGCCAGCAGCTCCGATCCGACAGGGGAAGATGGTACTATAAGTTACTACGAGCAGTACGTC. It encodes CASSSDPTGEDGTISYYEQYV.

The chain combines TRBV7-9 with TRBJ1-2; D unresolved. The ends were cut back, 7 bases at V and 10 bases at J, with 13 bases in the middle. Germline V gene lookup returns CDR1 SEHNR and CDR2 FQNEAQ (reference sequence). CDR3 size: 11 residues. CDR3 region: CASMTGGDYTF. CDR3 DNA: TGTGCCAGCATGACGGGCGGAGACTACACCTTC.

V is TRBV25-1 and J is TRBJ2-7; the D is unclear. Looked up from germline, CDR1 is MGHDK and CDR2 is SYGVNS. Trimming removed 4 bases from V and 7 bases from J, with 17 bases in between. The CDR3 has 14 residues. The CDR3 here is CASSGSSSMEEQYF. The CDR3 nucleotides read TGTGCCAGCAGTGGCTCGTCGTCAATGGAAGAGCAGTACTTC.

Note on this clonotype: One base away lies a much larger clone, so this may be a sequencing read error. The chain carries TRBV7-2 and TRBJ1-6; D possibly corresponds to TRBD1 (5 bases). Per the germline V gene, CDR1 is SGHTA and CDR2 is FQGNSA. The CDR3 runs 15 residues. V lost 4 bases, J lost 7 bases, and 14 bases lay in between. DNA for the CDR3: TGTGCCAGCAGCTGGGGGGGGGAGGCGAATTCACCCCTCCACTTT. Translating gives CASSWGGEANSPLHF. Together with reference TRBV7-2 and TRBJ1-6, the CDR3 gives the full variable domain: GAGVSQSPSNKVTEKGKDVELRCDPISGHTALYWYRQSLGQGLEFLIYFQGNSAPDKSGLPSDRFSAERTGGSVSTLTIQRTQQEDSAVYLCASSWGGEANSPLHFGNGTRLTVT.

This clonotype has more than one count but fewer than ten. The chain combines TRBV6-1 with TRBJ2-3, with D uncertain. The CDR3 has 14 residues. CDR1 MNHNS and CDR2 SASEGT come from the germline V gene. V was pared by 6 bases and J by 1 base, with 11 bases between. CDR3 DNA sequence: TGTGCCAGCAGGGTCTTCCGGGGCACAGATACGCAGTATTTT. It specifies CASRVFRGTDTQYF.

The chain recombines TRBV4-1 with TRBJ1-1, with unresolved D. CDR1 MGHRA and CDR2 YSYEKL come from the germline V gene. CDR3 length: 14 residues. Deletions cut 0 bases from V and 1 base from J, with 6 bases between. The CDR3 DNA sequence: TGCGCCAGCAGCCAAGATGGGGAGAACACTGAAGCTTTCTTT. Translation: CASSQDGENTEAFF.

This clonotype was counted between two and nine times. The chain combines TRBV7-8 with TRBJ2-1, with 9 bases that match TRBD2. Germline V gene data show CDR1 as SGHVS and CDR2 as FQNEAQ. Trimming removed 6 bases from V and 3 bases from J; junction bases left unmatched: 3. The CDR3 spans 14 residues. The CDR3: CASSPSGVYNEQFF. The CDR3 region has the DNA TGTGCCAGCAGTCCTAGCGGGGTCTACAATGAGCAGTTCTTC.

The genes are TRBV27 and TRBJ1-5, with TRBD1 identical over 11 bases. Trimming took 1 base from V and 5 from J; bases not matched to a gene: 1. CDR1 and CDR2 (germline): MNHEY, SMNVEV (reference sequence). The CDR3 is 15 amino acids. The CDR3: CASSLLGQGDQPQHF. CDR3 coding DNA: TGTGCCAGCAGTTTATTGGGACAGGGGGATCAGCCCCAGCATTTT.